This passage covers 14 T cell receptor beta chains from one sample sequenced in a study of lung T cells in sarcoidosis with Löfgren's syndrome. TCRdb re-derived calls from the reads in MiXCR, one entry per CDR3 protein. The data hold about 8,500 distinct CDR3 sequences, with over 20% observed a single time. Sequencing input: CD4+ T cells from bronchoalveolar lavage fluid. The source of these receptors is a human donor with sarcoidosis (Löfgren's syndrome or another form), or a control subject (not recorded which).

The sample holds a few counts of this clonotype. V gene TRBV6-1 combines with J gene TRBJ1-2; D might be TRBD1 (5 bases). Germline V gene data show CDR1 as MNHNS and CDR2 as SASEGT. V dropped 9 bases and J dropped 7 bases, with 18 bases sitting between them. This CDR3 region has 13 residues. CDR3 coding DNA: TGTGCCAGAACCGAGCCGGGACTCTCTGGCTACACCTTC. Protein product: CARTEPGLSGYTF.

The V and J genes are TRBV5-5 and TRBJ1-2; D may be TRBD1 (6 bases). The ends were cut back, 3 bases at V and 2 bases at J, with 11 bases in the middle. The CDR3 has 14 amino acids. CDR1 SGHKS and CDR2 YYEKEE come from the germline V gene (reference sequence). CDR3 in amino acids: CASSSPRGNYGYTF. CDR3 DNA sequence: TGTGCCAGCAGCTCGCCCAGGGGCAACTATGGCTACACCTTC.

This clonotype came up many times. The chain's CDR3 is CASSLRTGQVNGNTIYF. DNA of the CDR3: TGTGCCAGCAGCTTGAGGACGGGACAGGTCAATGGAAACACCATATATTTT. This chain connects TRBV5-8 to TRBJ1-3, with 8 bases that match TRBD1. From germline, CDR1 is SGHTS and CDR2 YDEGEE. The V segment lost 1 base and the J segment 3 bases; nucleotides outside the gene matches: 9. The CDR3 loop spans 17 amino acids.

This clonotype was counted ten times or more. The CDR3, as DNA: TGTGCCAGCAGCCCGATGGGGAACACCGGGGAGCTGTTTTTT. It codes for CASSPMGNTGELFF. The rearrangement joins TRBV11-2 to TRBJ2-2; D unresolved. Germline CDR1 reads SGHAT; CDR2 reads FQNNGV. The V and J ends lost 5 bases and 1 base respectively, with 8 bases between them. This CDR3 region has 14 residues.

This clonotype was seen many times. V gene TRBV7-3 combines with J gene TRBJ1-1; D not resolved. The CDR3 loop spans 13 amino acids. CDR1 and CDR2 from the germline V gene are SGHTA and FQGTGA. V shed 5 bases and J shed 5 bases, with 12 bases lying between them. The CDR3 region is CASSPQQGTEAFF. The DNA for the CDR3 is TGTGCCAGCAGCCCGCAACAAGGTACTGAAGCTTTCTTT.

This clonotype occurred many times. The chain links TRBV28 to TRBJ1-4; D call uncertain. The V end lost 3 bases, the J end lost 12 bases, and 8 bases lay between the germline ends. In germline, CDR1 is MDHEN, CDR2 SYDVKM. The CDR3 spans 11 residues. The CDR3 loop reads CASSFREQLFF. Written as DNA, the CDR3 is TGTGCCAGCAGTTTTAGAGAACAACTGTTTTTT.

This clonotype was recorded many times. This chain links TRBV28 with TRBJ1-5, with D unclear. Trimming removed 2 bases at V and 3 bases at J, with 8 bases between. Germline loops: CDR1 MDHEN, CDR2 SYDVKM. The CDR3 spans 14 residues. The CDR3 is CASSLQAFNQPQHF. For the CDR3, the DNA is TGTGCCAGCAGTTTACAGGCGTTCAATCAGCCCCAGCATTTT.

Many counts were recorded for this clonotype. The chain uses TRBV3-1 and TRBJ2-5; 7 bases line up with TRBD1. Germline loops: CDR1 LGHDT, CDR2 YNNKEL (reference sequence). The CDR3 is made up of 16 amino acids. Trimming at V came to 1 base and at J to 3 bases, leaving 8 bases not matched to a gene. In DNA form, the CDR3 reads TGTGCCAGCAGCCAAGGAGTCTTGGGGACAGAAGAGACCCAGTACTTC. This translates into CASSQGVLGTEETQYF.

Remarks on this clonotype: A much bigger clone sits one base away, suggesting this may be a read error. V is TRBV19 and J is TRBJ1-1; 9 bases line up with TRBD1. CDR3 length: 14 residues. CDR1 is LNHDA and CDR2 is SQIVND in the germline V gene (reference sequence). The DNA of the CDR3 is TGTGCCAGTAGCCGGGACAGGGCGAACACTGAAGCTCTCTTT. It encodes CASSRDRANTEALF.

Regarding this clonotype: A single base separates this from a much larger clone, so it may be a read error. The V gene is TRBV15, the J gene TRBJ2-3; D unclear. Germline assignment: CDR1 LNHNV and CDR2 YYDKDF (reference sequence). CDR3 length: 17 residues. Deletions cut 4 bases from V and 3 bases from J, with 20 bases between. In DNA, the CDR3 is TGTGCCACCAGCACCACCCCAAGGTCCAAAGGGACAGATACGCAGTATTTT. It is translated as CATSTTPRSKGTDTQYF.

This clonotype was seen at least ten times. V is TRBV7-9 and J is TRBJ1-1; TRBD1 agrees at 7 bases. The CDR3 runs 15 residues. The V gene end was trimmed by 11 bases and the J gene end by 0 bases; junction bases not matched to a gene: 12. Germline-derived CDR1 and CDR2 are SEHNR and FQNEAQ (reference sequence). In DNA form, the CDR3 reads TGTGCCGCAGCCAGGGGGGGGAGGGTGAACACTGAAGCTTTCTTT. Translated, it gives CAAARGGRVNTEAFF.

Ten or more counts support this clonotype. The chain couples TRBV6-1 to TRBJ1-3; 8 nucleotides match TRBD1. The CDR3 sequence is 14 residues long. The germline gives CDR1 MNHNS, CDR2 SASEGT. V dropped 6 bases and J dropped 2; count of bases not matched to a gene: 3. The CDR3 sequence: CASSEQGAGNTIYF. In DNA form, the CDR3 reads TGTGCCAGCAGCGAACAGGGGGCTGGAAACACCATATATTTT.

Comment on this clonotype: A single base separates this from a much larger clone, so it may be a read error. The rearrangement links TRBV30 to TRBJ1-6; possible D gene TRBD1, 5 bases. CDR1 and CDR2 from the germline V gene are GTSNPN and SVGIG (reference sequence). V shed 0 bases and J shed 7 bases, with 19 bases lying between them. This CDR3 contains 17 residues. CDR3 sequence: CAWSVFQGVEVNSPLHF. In DNA form, the CDR3 reads TGTGCCTGGAGTGTTTTTCAGGGTGTTGAGGTAAATTCACCCCTCCACTTT.

This clonotype was seen many times. The chain links TRBV28 to TRBJ1-2; D gene ambiguous. V lost 7 bases, J lost 2 bases, and 11 bases lay in between. Germline loops: CDR1 MDHEN, CDR2 SYDVKM. The CDR3 totals 13 residues. The DNA for the CDR3 is TGTGCCAGCAACCGACGGAGCAACTATGGCTACACCTTC. This translates into CASNRRSNYGYTF.